A selection of T cell receptor beta chains follows, all from one sample in a study of T cell responses to AZD1222 COVID-19 vaccine. TCRdb's copy holds only in-frame clones and misses some; the assay was immunoSEQ multiplex PCR. The table lists 95,000 to 150,000 clones, approximately 90% of them singletons. This material consisted of peripheral blood, taken on day 0 of AZD1222 vaccination. These receptors all stem from an adult in good health. Both conserved end residues are part of each CDR3. Size values are once, few and many counts, or a class for expanded clones, and some rows have none.

clone size	V gene	CDR3 protein
.	TRBV4-1	CASSGRLANYGYTF
.	TRBV2	CASSDLQGAGELFF
once	TRBV4-1	CASSLVPGQGASNYGYTF
.	TRBV7-2	CASSPDYTDTQYF
.	TRBV3-1/TRBV3-2	CASSPGTSSYEQYF
.	TRBV2	CASLPVVRETQYF
.	TRBV5-1	CASSTGLAGRLGETQYF
.	TRBV28	CASSLGGTGRSPLHF
.	TRBV4-3	CASSQGIGDSGVQETQYF
.	TRBV27	CASSLMSYNEQFF
.	TRBV5-4	CASSPGRSQEKTQYF
.	TRBV18	CASSPRLTGGGGEQYF
.	TRBV4-1	CASSLTPRGPPGELFF
.	TRBV10-2	CASSAGFFSGNTIYF
.	TRBV5-8	CASSTGQGLNTEAFF
.	TRBV7-2	CASSFQGGVAYNEQFF
.	TRBV7-6	CASSLALSYEQYF
.	TRBV6-1	CASSEGRGGVYGYTF
.	TRBV7-8	CASIWGTNTDTQYF
few	TRBV5-1	CASRESGEYGYTF
.	TRBV7-2	CASRQTVMNTEAFF
.	TRBV18	CASSPRTGYDSGNTIYF
.	TRBV7-2	CASSLETGRATLEAFF
.	TRBV19	CASSIQGQGTYSNQPQHF
.	TRBV18	CASSPGHNRDTQYF
.	TRBV11-2	CASSFLAGESYEQYF
.	TRBV27	CASSLDQFGYGYTF